A selection of T cell receptor beta chains follows, all from one sample in a study of T cell responses to AZD1222 COVID-19 vaccine. The repertoire was sequenced with immunoSEQ multiplex PCR; TCRdb's copy has only in-frame clones and lacks some. The sample records over 45,000 clones, 89% being singletons. The source material was peripheral blood, sampled 28 days after the second AZD1222 dose. The receptors stem from an adult who received the AZD1222 COVID-19 vaccine. The CDR3 runs from the conserved cysteine through the conserved F or W. Fields, in order: D gene, V gene, J gene, clone size, CDR3 protein, CDR3 DNA. D genes are given only for firm matches. Size is omitted from some rows. Given values are once, few, many or a class for expanded clones.

d_gene: -
v_gene: TRBV5-6
j_gene: TRBJ2-3
abundance: -
CDR3aa: CASSLRAGGTDTQYF
CDR3nt: TGTGCCAGCAGCTTGCGGGCAGGGGGGACAGATACGCAGTATTTT

d_gene: TRBD2
v_gene: TRBV18
j_gene: TRBJ2-7
abundance: once
CDR3aa: CASSPPAGGGYEQYF
CDR3nt: TGTGCCAGCTCACCACCAGCGGGGGGGGGCTACGAGCAGTACTTC

d_gene: -
v_gene: TRBV18
j_gene: TRBJ2-5
abundance: -
CDR3aa: CASSPWTESETQYF
CDR3nt: TGTGCCAGCTCACCCTGGACAGAATCAGAGACCCAGTACTTC

d_gene: TRBD2
v_gene: TRBV29-1
j_gene: TRBJ2-1
abundance: -
CDR3aa: CSVPGGPTPQSLHYNEQFF
CDR3nt: TGCAGCGTCCCGGGAGGGCCTACCCCACAATCGCTACACTACAATGAGCAGTTCTTC

d_gene: TRBD2
v_gene: TRBV4-1
j_gene: TRBJ2-7
abundance: -
CDR3aa: CASSQELAGAYEQYF
CDR3nt: TGCGCCAGCAGCCAAGAACTAGCGGGAGCCTACGAGCAGTACTTC

d_gene: -
v_gene: TRBV24-1
j_gene: TRBJ2-3
abundance: -
CDR3aa: CATRGVGKGSTDTQYF
CDR3nt: TGTGCCACCAGGGGGGTCGGGAAGGGCTCCACAGATACGCAGTATTTT

d_gene: -
v_gene: TRBV7-9
j_gene: TRBJ1-1
abundance: -
CDR3aa: CASSSGLGSEAFF
CDR3nt: TGTGCCAGCAGCTCCGGCCTGGGGTCTGAAGCTTTCTTT

d_gene: TRBD1
v_gene: TRBV27
j_gene: TRBJ2-7
abundance: -
CDR3aa: CASSFIGTGREQYF
CDR3nt: TGTGCCAGCAGTTTCATCGGGACAGGGAGGGAGCAGTACTTC

d_gene: TRBD1
v_gene: TRBV12-3/TRBV12-4
j_gene: TRBJ1-2
abundance: -
CDR3aa: CASSFRDRDGYTF
CDR3nt: TGTGCCAGCAGTTTCCGGGACAGGGACGGCTACACCTTC

d_gene: TRBD1
v_gene: TRBV7-6
j_gene: TRBJ1-1
abundance: -
CDR3aa: CASSLAAGGNTEAFF
CDR3nt: TGTGCCAGCAGCTTAGCGGCAGGGGGGAACACTGAAGCTTTCTTT

d_gene: -
v_gene: TRBV25-1
j_gene: TRBJ2-1
abundance: -
CDR3aa: CASSGRDEQFF
CDR3nt: TGTGCCAGCTCCGGGCGCGATGAGCAGTTCTTC

d_gene: -
v_gene: TRBV2
j_gene: TRBJ1-1
abundance: -
CDR3aa: CASTGSNTEAFF
CDR3nt: TGTGCCAGCACGGGCTCTAACACTGAAGCTTTCTTT

d_gene: TRBD1
v_gene: TRBV10-3
j_gene: TRBJ2-2
abundance: once
CDR3aa: CAISEPGQGAGTGELFF
CDR3nt: TGTGCCATCAGTGAGCCCGGACAGGGGGCTGGAACCGGGGAGCTGTTTTTT

d_gene: -
v_gene: TRBV10-3
j_gene: TRBJ1-2
abundance: few
CDR3aa: CAITAGTEGGYTF
CDR3nt: TGTGCCATCACAGCGGGGACCGAGGGTGGCTACACCTTC

d_gene: -
v_gene: TRBV7-9
j_gene: TRBJ2-3
abundance: once
CDR3aa: CASSRPRDTQYF
CDR3nt: TGTGCCAGCAGCCGCCCCAGAGATACGCAGTATTTT

d_gene: TRBD2
v_gene: TRBV4-3
j_gene: TRBJ2-5
abundance: -
CDR3aa: CASSPTRGSRETQYF
CDR3nt: TGCGCCAGCAGCCCCACTCGCGGGAGTAGGGAGACCCAGTACTTC

d_gene: -
v_gene: TRBV10-1
j_gene: TRBJ1-6
abundance: -
CDR3aa: CASSESPGQGSPLHF
CDR3nt: TGCGCCAGCAGTGAGTCCCCAGGGCAGGGTTCACCCCTCCACTTT